This T cell receptor beta chain was observed in a study of blood T cell repertoires in COVID-19. Study in general: The study drew acute and convalescent COVID-19 samples from the United States, Italy and Spain. From T cells, B-cell-depleted T cells, or PBMCs came the material, which was cDNA or gDNA.

Authors' analysis steps: Reference gene primer amplification gave estimated nucleated cell counts. Measured with immunoSEQ multiplex PCR; TCRdb has only the in-frame clones, and not every one. The DNA gave D and trimming, while V, J and clone size come from that table. The top ten hold roughly 2.8% of the sample, which has more than 150,000 clones, roughly 84% seen once. CDR1 and CDR2 (germline): SGHDT, YYEEEE. The CDR3 is made up of 16 amino acids. The ends lost 4 bases at V and 0 bases at J; junction bases unmatched: 4. This clone showed up just once. This receptor was taken from a woman between 55 and 75 years old with acute or convalescent COVID-19. The V gene is TRBV5-6, the J gene TRBJ2-5, with 12 bases identical to TRBD2. Specimen: peripheral blood. CDR3: CASSGGTSGHQETQYF. For the CDR3, the DNA is TGTGCCAGCAGCGGGGGGACTAGCGGGCACCAAGAGACCCAGTACTTC.